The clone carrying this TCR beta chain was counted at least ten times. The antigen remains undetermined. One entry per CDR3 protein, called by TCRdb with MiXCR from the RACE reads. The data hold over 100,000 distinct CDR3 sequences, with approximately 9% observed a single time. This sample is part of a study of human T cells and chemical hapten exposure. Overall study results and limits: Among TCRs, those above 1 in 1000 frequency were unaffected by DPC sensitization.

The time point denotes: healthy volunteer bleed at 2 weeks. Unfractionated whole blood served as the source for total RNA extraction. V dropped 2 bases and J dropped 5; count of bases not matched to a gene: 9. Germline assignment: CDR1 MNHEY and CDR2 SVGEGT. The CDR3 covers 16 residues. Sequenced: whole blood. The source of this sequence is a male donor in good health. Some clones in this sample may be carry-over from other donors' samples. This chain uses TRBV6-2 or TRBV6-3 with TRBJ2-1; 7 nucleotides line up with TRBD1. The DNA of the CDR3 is TGTGCCAGCAGTTACCTGGGACAGCCTCCTCACAATGAGCAGTTCTTC. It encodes CASSYLGQPPHNEQFF.